The clone carrying this TCR beta chain was seen ten or more times. Its target is unknown. This record belongs to a study of T-cell reconstitution after alpha-beta-depleted transplantation in children. Unique molecular identifiers were incorporated into the prepared TCRbeta library. One entry per CDR3 protein results from TCRdb running MiXCR on the PCR reads. The sample has about 640,000 distinct CDR3 sequences, about an eighth seen once. Study-wide findings and caveats: Several hundred rapidly expanded clones from non-depleted graft cells reportedly supplied alpha-beta T cells about two months post-transplant. The main origin of T-cell counts and diversity one year after transplant was newly produced T cells. For some patients, TCRbeta diversity was high at day 60 because of recipient T cells and thymic progenitors that survived.

This sample comprised PBMCs, mostly from graft donor cells, obtained 360 days after TCRalphabeta/CD19-depleted stem cell transplant. The sequence was obtained from a male patient between 5 and 17 years old who had a stem cell transplant for acute myeloid leukemia, so the T cells may come from the graft donor.

The CDR3: CASSSAGGPNEQFF. Written as DNA, the CDR3 is TGTGCCAGCAGTTCAGCGGGAGGGCCAAATGAGCAGTTCTTC. This rearrangement joins TRBV6-5 to TRBJ2-1; TRBD2 aligns across 10 bases. The CDR3 has 14 amino acids. Germline CDR1 is MNHEY and CDR2 is SVGAGI. The V and J ends lost 4 bases and 7 bases, in that order; junction bases with no gene match: 4.